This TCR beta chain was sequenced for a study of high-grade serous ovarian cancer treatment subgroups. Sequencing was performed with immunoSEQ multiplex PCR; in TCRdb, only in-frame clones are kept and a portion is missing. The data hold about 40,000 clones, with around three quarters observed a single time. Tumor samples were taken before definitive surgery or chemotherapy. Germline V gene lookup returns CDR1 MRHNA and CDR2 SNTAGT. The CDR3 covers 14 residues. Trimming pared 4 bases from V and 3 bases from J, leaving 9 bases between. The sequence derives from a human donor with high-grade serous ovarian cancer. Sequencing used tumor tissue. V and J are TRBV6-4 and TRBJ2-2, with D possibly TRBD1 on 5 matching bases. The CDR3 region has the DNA TGTGCCAGCAGTGCGTACAGGTACACCGGGGAGCTGTTTTTT. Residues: CASSAYRYTGELFF.